These 28 T cell receptor beta chains were all obtained from the same sample, sequenced in a study of cytomegalovirus exposure and HLA in healthy donors (TCRdb year 2017). Libraries were made using the immunoSEQ multiplex PCR assay. For the multiplex PCR, a mixture combining 60 forward primers for TCR Vbeta segments and 13 reverse primers for TCR Jbeta segments was used. This is the immuneACCESS table as TCRdb keeps it, with only in-frame sequences that have V and J called. A part of the clones is gone; compared with another copy, unresolved V genes explain less than half, and the rest is unexplained. Across this sample there are more than 200,000 clones, with 60% to 85% seen only once. The biggest ten clones account for about 16% of the sample. The sample comprised PBMCs. The receptors were gathered from a man in his forties in good health and CMV-seronegative.

Here the CDR3 reads CASSQDPDWLQETQYF. The DNA for the CDR3 is TGCGCCAGCAGCCAAGATCCCGACTGGCTCCAAGAGACCCAGTACTTC. V and J are TRBV4-1 and TRBJ2-5; D is uncertain. Germline V gene lookup returns CDR1 MGHRA and CDR2 YSYEKL. The CDR3 length is 16 residues. Trimming removed 0 bases at V and 1 base at J, with 12 bases between.

The chain carries TRBV25-1 and TRBJ1-2; D perhaps matches TRBD1 (6 bases). From germline, CDR1 is MGHDK and CDR2 SYGVNS. CDR3 size: 14 residues. V dropped 4 bases and J dropped 7 bases, with 16 bases sitting between them. The chain's CDR3 is CASSAYREGGGYTF. The DNA for the CDR3 is TGTGCCAGCAGTGCGTACAGGGAGGGTGGTGGCTACACCTTC.

V usage is TRBV5-6 and J usage is TRBJ1-5; 7 bases fit TRBD1. After removal of 1 base from V and 9 bases from J, the junction contained 7 bases not matched to a gene. The CDR3 contains 14 residues. The V gene's germline CDR1 is SGHDT and CDR2 YYEEEE. The CDR3 sequence is CASSLKTGQGPQHF. The CDR3 coding sequence is TGTGCCAGCAGCTTGAAGACAGGGCAAGGGCCCCAGCATTTT.

This clone was found once. The V gene is TRBV5-6, the J gene TRBJ2-5, with 13 positions matching TRBD2. CDR3 length equals 18 residues. J was trimmed by 5 bases and V by 4 bases; bases with no gene match: 14. Germline CDR1 reads SGHDT; CDR2 reads YYEEEE. CDR3 bases: TGTGCCAGCAGCCTCGTGTGGACTAGCGGGGGCCCAGGGGAGACCCAGTACTTC. Protein sequence: CASSLVWTSGGPGETQYF.

The chain is built from TRBV10-2 and TRBJ1-5; 7 nucleotides align to TRBD1. CDR1 and CDR2 (germline): WSHSY, SAAADI. The CDR3 is 14 amino acids. The ends lost 3 bases at V and 6 bases at J; junction bases unmatched: 5. The CDR3 protein is CASSDTNRGQPQHF. In nucleotides, the CDR3 is TGCGCCAGCAGTGATACGAACAGGGGTCAGCCCCAGCATTTT.

On this clone itself: A read error may produce the germline difference seen at one junction end. The rearrangement links TRBV28 to TRBJ2-7; D is ambiguous. The CDR3 is made up of 16 amino acids. CDR1 and CDR2 (germline): MDHEN, SYDVKM. CDR3 DNA: TGTGCCAGCAGTTTATGGTATGGGCCCGATGCCTACGGGCAGTACTTC. This sequence encodes CASSLWYGPDAYGQYF. Complete variable domain (other parts from reference TRBV28 and TRBJ2-7): DVKVTQSSRYLVKRTGEKVFLECVQDMDHENMFWYRQDPGLGLRLIYFSYDVKMKEKGDIPEGYSVSREKKERFSLILESASTNQTSMYLCASSLWYGPDAYGQYFGPGTRLTVT.

This clone is a singleton in its sample. CDR3 sequence (DNA): TGTGCTAGCCAACAGTCGGCGAACACTGAAGCTTTCTTT. Residues: CASQQSANTEAFF. This chain links TRBV12-5 with TRBJ1-1; D is unclear. This CDR3 is built from 13 residues. From germline, CDR1 is LGHNT and CDR2 FRNRAP. Trimming shortened V by 9 bases and J by 1 base, and 12 bases separated the two germline ends. The entire variable domain, with the rest obtained from reference TRBV12-5 and TRBJ1-1, is as follows: DARVTQTPRHKVTEMGQEVTMRCQPILGHNTVFWYRQTMMQGLELLAYFRNRAPLDDSGMPKDRFSAEMPDATLATLKIQPSEPRDSAVYFCASQQSANTEAFFGQGTRLTVV.

V gene TRBV19 combines with J gene TRBJ2-5, with unresolved D. Germline V gene sequence: CDR1 LNHDA, CDR2 SQIVND (reference sequence). Deletions cut 3 bases from V and 2 bases from J, with 16 bases between. The CDR3 loop spans 16 amino acids. The DNA of the CDR3 is TGTGCCAGTAGTATCATGTACTGGCAGACACAAGAGACCCAGTACTTC. This translates into CASSIMYWQTQETQYF.

Of note for this clone: Additional DNA sequences in this sample encode the identical CDR3. The chain is built from TRBV5-1 and TRBJ1-2; no clear D gene. Per the germline V gene, CDR1 is SGHRS and CDR2 is YFSETQ. The germline V and J ends were trimmed by 2 bases and 7 bases, with 15 bases remaining between them. CDR3 size: 14 residues. This CDR3 reads CASSFAGDERGYTF. Written as DNA, the CDR3 is TGCGCCAGCAGCTTTGCCGGGGATGAGCGTGGCTACACCTTC.

The genes are TRBV7-2 and TRBJ2-7, with D possibly matching TRBD1 (5 bases). Germline CDR1 reads SGHTA; CDR2 reads FQGNSA. V lost 0 bases to trimming and J lost 3 bases, with 9 bases between them. The CDR3 totals 14 residues. The CDR3 protein is CASSLAAGYYEQYF. In DNA, the CDR3 is TGTGCCAGCAGCTTAGCGGCAGGGTACTACGAGCAGTACTTC.

The V call is TRBV18, the J call TRBJ1-2; possible D gene TRBD1, 5 bases. Trimming left V 2 bases short and J 6 bases short, with 16 bases between. This CDR3 has 15 residues. From germline, CDR1 is KGHSH and CDR2 LQKENI. The CDR3 coding sequence is TGTGCCAGCTCACCAGTGCCAGGGTATAATAATGGCTACACCTTC. It is translated as CASSPVPGYNNGYTF.

The chain has TRBV4-1 and TRBJ2-5, with 7 bases that match TRBD2. CDR1 and CDR2 from the germline V gene are MGHRA and YSYEKL. V lost 5 bases to trimming and J lost 3 bases; unmatched junction nucleotides: 3. This CDR3 is 13 amino acids long. The CDR3 DNA sequence: TGCGCCAGCAGCGAAAGCGGGAAAGAGACCCAGTACTTC. Protein sequence: CASSESGKETQYF.

V gene TRBV7-2 combines with J gene TRBJ2-7, with D tentatively TRBD2 (5 bases). Trimming stripped 1 base from V and 0 bases from J, with 10 bases between. The CDR3 extends over 15 amino acids. Germline CDR1 and CDR2: SGHTA and FQGNSA. CDR3 region: CASSLDAGSSYEQYF. The CDR3 nucleotides read TGTGCCAGCAGCTTAGATGCGGGCAGCTCCTACGAGCAGTACTTC.

In DNA, the CDR3 is TGTGCCAGCAGCTTCGGGACTAGCGCGTACAATGAGCAGTTCTTC. It specifies CASSFGTSAYNEQFF. V is TRBV7-9 and J is TRBJ2-1; TRBD2 aligns across 10 bases. The J segment lost 4 bases and the V segment lost 3 bases, leaving 3 bases of the junction unmatched. This CDR3 comprises 15 residues. CDR1 is SEHNR and CDR2 is FQNEAQ in the germline V gene (reference sequence).

The V call is TRBV15, the J call TRBJ2-1, with 7 bases matching TRBD1. The CDR3 loop spans 16 amino acids. Germline V gene sequence: CDR1 LNHNV, CDR2 YYDKDF (reference sequence). J gave up 9 bases and V 0 bases, and 11 bases lay outside the gene matches. The CDR3 reads CATSRETGSQAGEQFF. DNA of the CDR3: TGTGCCACCAGCAGAGAGACAGGGTCTCAGGCGGGTGAGCAGTTCTTC.

This rearrangement joins TRBV2 to TRBJ1-1, with D possibly matching TRBD1 (6 bases). Germline V lookup: CDR1 SNHLY, CDR2 FYNNEI. V dropped 5 bases and J dropped 0 bases, with 13 bases sitting between them. The CDR3 length is 15 residues. CDR3 residues: CASSTQGGVNTEAFF. The CDR3 DNA follows: TGTGCCAGCAGTACACAGGGTGGAGTGAACACTGAAGCTTTCTTT.

In this sample, this clone turned up once. The chain uses TRBV6-1 and TRBJ2-3; maybe TRBD2 (7 bases). Germline CDR1 reads MNHNS; CDR2 reads SASEGT. The V and J ends lost 0 bases and 2 bases respectively, with 12 bases between them. The CDR3 covers 16 residues. DNA for the CDR3: TGTGCCAGCAGTGAAGCAGGGGGGGTCGACACAGATACGCAGTATTTT. It translates to CASSEAGGVDTDTQYF.

The chain links TRBV20-1 to TRBJ1-3; D is ambiguous. V was trimmed by 6 bases and J by 2 bases, leaving 5 bases between them. The CDR3 has 11 amino acids. From germline, CDR1 is DFQATT and CDR2 SNEGSKA (reference sequence). The DNA of the CDR3 is TGCAGTGCCCCCACTGGAAACACCATATATTTT. Protein sequence: CSAPTGNTIYF.

The chain is built from TRBV18 and TRBJ1-5; 10 bases map to TRBD1. V gave up 3 bases and J gave up 4 bases; unmatched junction bases: 6. The CDR3 is made up of 16 amino acids. CDR1 and CDR2 (germline): KGHSH, LQKENI. The CDR3 spells CASSPGTGVGNQPQHF. CDR3 DNA sequence: TGTGCCAGCTCACCCGGGACAGGGGTTGGGAATCAGCCCCAGCATTTT.

The chain links TRBV25-1 to TRBJ2-7; TRBD1 aligns across 8 bases. Trimming took 5 bases from V and 5 from J; bases not matched to a gene: 8. Germline-derived CDR1 and CDR2 are MGHDK and SYGVNS. This CDR3 comprises 14 residues. This CDR3 is CASSPRTGNDEQYF. For the CDR3, the DNA is TGTGCCAGCAGTCCCCGGACAGGGAACGACGAGCAGTACTTC.

The count of this clone is one. This sequence joins TRBV7-2 and TRBJ1-1; 10 positions agree with TRBD1. V trimming: 5 bases; J trimming: 4 bases; junction bases outside the gene matches: 4. This CDR3 contains 14 residues. CDR1 and CDR2 from the germline V gene are SGHTA and FQGNSA. The CDR3 nucleotides are TGTGCCAGCAGCAAGACAGGGGGCGTCACTGAAGCTTTCTTT. This sequence encodes CASSKTGGVTEAFF.

This sequence joins TRBV6-1 and TRBJ1-3; D is undetermined. Trimming removed 5 bases from V and 3 bases from J, with 2 bases in between. The CDR3 covers 11 residues. Germline-derived CDR1 and CDR2 are MNHNS and SASEGT. CDR3 coding DNA: TGTGCCAGCAGTCGTGGAAACACCATATATTTT. This sequence encodes CASSRGNTIYF.

In this sample, this clone turned up a few times. The chain combines TRBV9 with TRBJ2-5, with 8 bases aligning to TRBD2. The CDR3 consists of 21 residues. Germline lookup yields CDR1 SGDLS and CDR2 YYNGEE. The V gene end was trimmed by 5 bases and the J gene end by 0 bases; junction bases not matched to a gene: 24. CDR3 in amino acids: CASSDPQVSGDIKPYQETQYF. For the CDR3, the DNA is TGTGCCAGCAGTGACCCCCAGGTTAGCGGGGATATTAAGCCCTACCAAGAGACCCAGTACTTC.

This clone was seen a handful of times. The chain combines TRBV27 with TRBJ2-7; TRBD1 agrees at 11 bases. The V gene's germline CDR1 is MNHEY and CDR2 SMNVEV (reference sequence). The ends lost 8 bases at V and 3 bases at J; junction bases unmatched: 6. The CDR3 loop spans 14 amino acids. The CDR3, as DNA: TGTGCCAGCCACCGGACAGGGGGCTACTACGAGCAGTACTTC. Amino acid sequence: CASHRTGGYYEQYF.

This sequence joins TRBV9 and TRBJ2-7; 8 positions agree with TRBD1. CDR3 length: 17 amino acids. The J segment lost 3 bases and the V segment lost 3 bases, leaving 14 bases of the junction unmatched. Germline CDR1 and CDR2: SGDLS and YYNGEE. The CDR3 is CASSGGPQGAYVYEQYF. CDR3 sequence (DNA): TGTGCCAGCAGCGGAGGCCCCCAGGGGGCTTACGTCTACGAGCAGTACTTC.

The J gene is TRBJ1-4, the V gene TRBV6-5, with D perhaps matching TRBD1 (5 bases). Germline V gene lookup returns CDR1 MNHEY and CDR2 SVGAGI. The CDR3 has 16 residues. Trimming left V 0 bases short and J 1 base short, with 9 bases between. Written as DNA, the CDR3 is TGTGCCAGCAGTTACTCGAGAAGGGGAACTAATGAAAAACTGTTTTTT. Residues: CASSYSRRGTNEKLFF.

The DNA for the CDR3 is TGTGCCAGCAGCTCCCCTTGGACACTACACACAGATACGCAGTATTTT. Translation: CASSSPWTLHTDTQYF. The chain has TRBV13 and TRBJ2-3, with TRBD1 as a possible D gene (5 bases). This CDR3 spans 16 amino acids. Per the germline V gene, CDR1 is PRHDT and CDR2 is FYEKMQ (reference sequence). The V end lost 4 bases, the J end lost 2 bases, and 16 bases lay between the germline ends.

This chain joins TRBV9 and TRBJ2-3, with TRBD1 identical over 12 bases. The V gene's germline CDR1 is SGDLS and CDR2 YYNGEE. J was trimmed by 5 bases and V by 10 bases; bases with no gene match: 17. The CDR3 runs 17 residues. CDR3 protein: CAGNYYGTGGARDTQYF. CDR3 DNA: TGTGCCGGCAACTATTACGGGACAGGGGGCGCGAGAGATACGCAGTATTTT.